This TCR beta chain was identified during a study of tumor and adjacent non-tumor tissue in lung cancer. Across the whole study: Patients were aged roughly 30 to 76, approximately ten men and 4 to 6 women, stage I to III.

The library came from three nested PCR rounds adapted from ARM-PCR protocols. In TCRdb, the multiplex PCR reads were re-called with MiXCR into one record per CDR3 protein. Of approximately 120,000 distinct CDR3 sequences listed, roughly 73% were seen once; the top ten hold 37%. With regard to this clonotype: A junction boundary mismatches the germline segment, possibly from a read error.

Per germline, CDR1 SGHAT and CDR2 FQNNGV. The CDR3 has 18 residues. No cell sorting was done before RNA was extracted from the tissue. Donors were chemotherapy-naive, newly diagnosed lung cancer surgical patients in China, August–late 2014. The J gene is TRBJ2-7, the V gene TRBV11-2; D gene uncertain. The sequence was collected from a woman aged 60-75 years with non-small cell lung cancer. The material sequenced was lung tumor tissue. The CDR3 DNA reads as TGTGTCAGCAGCTCGGCCCGGGCAGTGTATCAAGTCTCCTACGAGCAGTACTTC. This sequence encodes CVSSSARAVYQVSYEQYF.